The 30 T cell receptor beta chains presented below share a single source sample, sequenced in a study of Tregs in tolerant kidney transplant recipients. The table came from immunoSEQ multiplex PCR; TCRdb's copy has only in-frame clones and leaves some out. The sample shows 240,000 or so clones, approximately 84% of them seen only once. Sequencing used CD4+ T cells from blood. The receptors shown here come from a human donor in good health.

The rearrangement joins TRBV6-5 to TRBJ1-5, with D hard to call. CDR3 length equals 15 residues. Deletions cut 7 bases from V and 2 bases from J, with 15 bases between. CDR1 and CDR2 from the germline V gene are MNHEY and SVGAGI. CDR3 coding DNA: TGTGCCAGCACCCCCTCGGGTTTCGGCAATCAGCCCCAGCATTTT. It translates to CASTPSGFGNQPQHF.

The chain couples TRBV6-1 to TRBJ1-4; 7 positions agree with TRBD1. Trimming at V came to 6 bases and at J to 5 bases, leaving 9 bases not matched to a gene. Looked up from germline, CDR1 is MNHNS and CDR2 is SASEGT. The CDR3 length is 15 residues. CDR3 residues: CASRRQGAQNEKLFF. Written as DNA, the CDR3 is TGTGCCAGCAGGAGACAGGGAGCACAGAATGAAAAACTGTTTTTT.

The rearrangement uses TRBV5-1 and TRBJ2-1; TRBD2 matches 8 bases. Per the germline V gene, CDR1 is SGHRS and CDR2 is YFSETQ. Trimming at V came to 4 bases and at J to 2 bases, leaving 8 bases not matched to a gene. The CDR3 covers 16 residues. CDR3 loop: CASSRRNSGTYNEQFF. CDR3 in DNA: TGCGCCAGCAGCCGAAGAAATAGCGGGACCTACAATGAGCAGTTCTTC.

The rearrangement links TRBV25-1 to TRBJ1-6; D remains unclear. Per germline, CDR1 MGHDK and CDR2 SYGVNS. V gave up 1 base and J gave up 5 bases, with 9 bases separating them. The CDR3 is 15 residues long. The CDR3 loop is CASSEWAGDNSPLHF. The CDR3 DNA reads TGTGCCAGCAGTGAATGGGCAGGTGATAATTCACCCCTCCACTTT.

The chain is built from TRBV5-8 and TRBJ1-2; TRBD1 agrees at 8 bases. Germline CDR1 is SGHTS and CDR2 is YDEGEE. V shed 1 base and J 6 bases; nucleotides not matched to a gene: 2. The CDR3 consists of 13 residues. This CDR3 reads CASSLTGGHGYTF. CDR3 sequence (DNA): TGTGCCAGCAGCTTGACAGGGGGTCATGGCTACACCTTC.

The chain is built from TRBV5-6 and TRBJ2-1; possible D gene TRBD2, 5 bases. CDR3 length equals 11 residues. Trimming pared 7 bases from V and 8 bases from J, leaving 10 bases between. Germline V gene data show CDR1 as SGHDT and CDR2 as YYEEEE. The CDR3 region is CASGSRYEQFF. The CDR3 DNA reads TGTGCCAGCGGGAGTCGGTATGAGCAGTTCTTC.

The CDR3 sequence is CASSLSLGNTIYF. The DNA of the CDR3 is TGTGCCAGCTCCCTATCCCTCGGAAACACCATATATTTT. The chain has TRBV18 and TRBJ1-3; D gene unclear. Germline values: CDR1 KGHSH, CDR2 LQKENI. This CDR3 region has 13 residues. Trimming left V 6 bases short and J 4 bases short, with 10 bases between.

The chain recombines TRBV6-1 with TRBJ2-4; TRBD1 aligns across 9 bases. This CDR3 is 14 amino acids long. Germline lookup yields CDR1 MNHNS and CDR2 SASEGT. The junction had 8 bases not matched to a gene; V was cut back by 5 bases and J by 9 bases. The DNA for the CDR3 is TGTGCCAGCAGTACGACAGGGGGGTTGGGCATTCAGTACTTC. Translation: CASSTTGGLGIQYF.

This clone has a single count. The rearrangement uses TRBV5-1 and TRBJ2-5, with TRBD1 identical over 9 bases. Trimming took 5 bases from V and 3 from J; bases not matched to a gene: 8. Per germline, CDR1 SGHRS and CDR2 YFSETQ. CDR3 size: 15 residues. The CDR3 bases are TGCGCCAGCAGGATGAGGACAGGGGCGGAAGAGACCCAGTACTTC. Translated: CASRMRTGAEETQYF.

This clone was seen just once. The CDR3 region has the DNA TGTGCCAGCAGTTTGCTGGGTGCAACTAATGAAAAACTGTTTTTT. It encodes CASSLLGATNEKLFF. This chain joins TRBV27 and TRBJ1-4; D remains unclear. The CDR3 is made up of 15 amino acids. CDR1 and CDR2 (germline): MNHEY, SMNVEV (reference sequence). V was pared by 3 bases and J by 0 bases, with 8 bases between.

J is TRBJ1-5 and V is TRBV10-3; D gene unclear. The CDR3 is 12 residues long. Germline V gene lookup returns CDR1 ENHRY and CDR2 SYGVKD. Trimming took 8 bases from V and 4 from J, leaving 9 bases between them. The CDR3 nucleotides are TGTGCCATCGGCGAAGGGAATCAGCCCCAGCATTTT. Encoded protein: CAIGEGNQPQHF.

As to this clone: This sample includes further DNA sequences coding for the same CDR3. The rearrangement uses TRBV10-2 and TRBJ2-2; D gene uncertain. The CDR3 totals 15 residues. CDR1 WSHSY and CDR2 SAAADI come from the germline V gene. Trimming removed 2 bases from V and 3 bases from J, with 10 bases in between. CDR3 residues: CASSEEQGDTGELFF. In nucleotides, the CDR3 is TGCGCCAGCAGTGAGGAGCAAGGCGACACCGGGGAGCTGTTTTTT.

This chain joins TRBV2 and TRBJ1-1; D gene uncertain. Germline loops: CDR1 SNHLY, CDR2 FYNNEI. V lost 6 bases and J lost 1, with 9 bases in between. There are 13 residues in the CDR3. DNA for the CDR3: TGTGCCAGCAGCGGCAGGCCGAACACTGAAGCTTTCTTT. As protein: CASSGRPNTEAFF.

The chain recombines TRBV7-9 with TRBJ1-4; TRBD1 matches 8 bases. The CDR3 is 15 amino acids. J lost 4 bases, V lost 2 bases, and 3 bases had no gene match. Per germline, CDR1 SEHNR and CDR2 FQNEAQ (reference sequence). The CDR3 nucleotides read TGTGCCAGCAGCTTAAGCGGACAGGGTAATGAAAAACTGTTTTTT. Protein: CASSLSGQGNEKLFF. Full variable domain (outside the CDR3, taken from reference TRBV7-9 and TRBJ1-4): DTGVSQNPRHKITKRGQNVTFRCDPISEHNRLYWYRQTLGQGPEFLTYFQNEAQLEKSRLLSDRFSAERPKGSFSTLEIQRTEQGDSAMYLCASSLSGQGNEKLFFGSGTQLSVL.

The rearrangement uses TRBV7-2 and TRBJ2-3, with 9 bases lining up with TRBD1. The CDR3 sequence is 16 residues long. The germline gives CDR1 SGHTA, CDR2 FQGNSA. J was trimmed by 5 bases and V by 5 bases; bases with no gene match: 11. The CDR3 DNA follows: TGTGCCAGCAGCGACACCGGGACAGGGAAGATAGATACGCAGTATTTT. Protein: CASSDTGTGKIDTQYF.

Only a few counts were recorded for this clone. The chain employs TRBV6-6 and TRBJ2-3; D might be TRBD1 (6 bases). The CDR3 spans 14 residues. Germline CDR1 is MNHNY and CDR2 is SVGAGI (reference sequence). V lost 4 bases to trimming and J lost 4 bases, with 12 bases between them. The CDR3 reads CASSSPDRPDTQYF. Written as DNA, the CDR3 is TGTGCCAGCAGTTCCCCCGACAGGCCAGATACGCAGTATTTT.

This clone was counted a few times. This chain's CDR3 is CASRSRDANYGYTF. In DNA, the CDR3 is TGTGCAAGTCGCTCCCGGGACGCTAACTATGGCTACACCTTC. The chain employs TRBV12-2 and TRBJ1-2. TRBV12-2 is annotated as a pseudogene. The CDR3 runs 14 residues.

V and J are TRBV21-1 and TRBJ2-7; the listed D gene, TRBD2, was not tested against the DNA. TRBV21-1 corresponds to a pseudogene. The CDR3 consists of 12 residues. CDR3 residues: CASSNVRGTANF. The CDR3 nucleotides read TGTGCCAGCAGCAATGTGCGGGGGACGGCGAACTTC.

This chain links TRBV4-1 with TRBJ2-1; D remains ambiguous. The CDR3 runs to 17 residues. V lost 1 base and J 0 bases, leaving 13 bases between the germline ends. Germline CDR1 and CDR2: MGHRA and YSYEKL. CDR3 loop: CASSQGLARGSYNEQFF. The CDR3 DNA reads as TGCGCCAGCAGCCAAGGTCTTGCCCGAGGCTCCTACAATGAGCAGTTCTTC.

V and J are TRBV9 and TRBJ1-6; D is ambiguous. This CDR3 is built from 15 residues. Germline V gene sequence: CDR1 SGDLS, CDR2 YYNGEE. Trimming took 0 bases from V and 9 from J, leaving 13 bases between them. CDR3 region: CASSVGRTFVSPLHF. The CDR3 DNA reads as TGTGCCAGCAGCGTAGGACGGACCTTTGTTTCACCCCTCCACTTT.

The chain uses TRBV5-1 and TRBJ1-2; the match to TRBD1 covers 8 bases. Germline values: CDR1 SGHRS, CDR2 YFSETQ. The junction had 8 bases not matched to a gene; V was cut back by 0 bases and J by 7 bases. CDR3 length equals 15 residues. The CDR3 protein is CASSLGDRGGGGYTF. The CDR3, as DNA: TGCGCCAGCAGCTTGGGCGACAGGGGCGGCGGTGGCTACACCTTC.

The chain carries TRBV18 and TRBJ2-2; 10 nucleotides match TRBD2. This CDR3 is 16 amino acids long. Trimming removed 3 bases from V and 4 bases from J; junction bases left unmatched: 5. CDR1 and CDR2 (germline): KGHSH, LQKENI. DNA for the CDR3: TGTGCCAGCTCACCCAGCGGGGGGGCGACCACCGGGGAGCTGTTTTTT. Translation gives CASSPSGGATTGELFF.

The rearrangement uses TRBV9 and TRBJ1-3; the D is unclear. The CDR3 is 16 residues long. Germline CDR1 reads SGDLS; CDR2 reads YYNGEE. V was shortened by 0 bases and J by 3 bases, with 13 bases between the two germline ends. The CDR3 sequence is CASSVGGNRYGNTIYF. The CDR3 region has the DNA TGTGCCAGCAGCGTAGGAGGAAACCGGTATGGAAACACCATATATTTT.

The chain uses TRBV6-5 and TRBJ2-1; no clear D. Deletions cut 4 bases from V and 5 bases from J, with 12 bases between. Germline V gives CDR1 MNHEY, CDR2 SVGAGI. The CDR3 covers 14 residues. The CDR3 spells CASSWNRPNNEQFF. CDR3 in DNA: TGTGCCAGCAGTTGGAACCGCCCCAACAATGAGCAGTTCTTC.

The V call is TRBV18, the J call TRBJ1-5, with TRBD1 identical over 9 bases. Trimming took 4 bases from V and 2 from J; bases not matched to a gene: 15. CDR1 is KGHSH, CDR2 LQKENI, per germline. This CDR3 is 19 amino acids long. CDR3 DNA: TGTGCCAGCTCACGAAAATTACTCGGGACAGGGCAAGGCAATCAGCCCCAGCATTTT. As protein: CASSRKLLGTGQGNQPQHF.

This clone was detected only a few times. The chain carries TRBV7-2 and TRBJ2-7; no clear D. V was shortened by 0 bases and J by 2 bases, with 8 bases between the two germline ends. This CDR3 spans 14 amino acids. CDR1 and CDR2 (germline): SGHTA, FQGNSA. The CDR3 region is CASSLALPPYEQYF. CDR3 nucleotides: TGTGCCAGCAGCTTAGCTCTGCCGCCCTACGAGCAGTACTTC.

This clone has a handful of counts. V is TRBV7-2 and J is TRBJ2-1, with TRBD2 matching over 9 bases. The CDR3 length is 16 residues. The germline V gene encodes CDR1 SGHTA and CDR2 FQGNSA. With V trimmed by 1 base and J by 7 bases, 8 bases remained unmatched. The CDR3 DNA reads TGTGCCAGCAGCTTAGGAGGTCTAGCGGGGCTAAATGAGCAGTTCTTC. Its protein is CASSLGGLAGLNEQFF.

V and J are TRBV6-5 and TRBJ2-5; 10 nucleotides line up with TRBD1. Judging by the DNA end, TRBJ2-7 fits better; the J call may be wrong. The CDR3 runs 14 residues. Germline V gives CDR1 MNHEY, CDR2 SVGAGI. CDR3 in amino acids: CASSSGQGAYEQYF. CDR3 nucleotide sequence: TGTGCCAGCAGTTCCGGACAGGGGGCCTACGAGCAGTACTTC.

V usage is TRBV7-9 and J usage is TRBJ1-2; weak D call: TRBD1 (6 bases). The ends were cut back, 6 bases at V and 5 bases at J, with 25 bases in the middle. The germline gives CDR1 SEHNR, CDR2 FQNEAQ (reference sequence). The CDR3 covers 17 residues. CDR3 amino acids: CASSQRGGTSDEYGYTF. CDR3 DNA sequence: TGTGCCAGCAGTCAAAGGGGGGGAACCTCCGATGAATATGGCTACACCTTC.

The chain couples TRBV19 to TRBJ2-4; 8 positions agree with TRBD2. The trim removed 4 bases at V and 3 bases at J, leaving 8 bases unmatched. This CDR3 contains 16 residues. From germline, CDR1 is LNHDA and CDR2 SQIVND (reference sequence). The CDR3 coding sequence is TGTGCCAGTAGTACCGGACTAGCTTTAGGCAAAAACATTCAGTACTTC. Its protein product is CASSTGLALGKNIQYF. Drawing the rest from reference TRBV19 and TRBJ2-4, the complete variable domain is DGGITQSPKYLFRKEGQNVTLSCEQNLNHDAMYWYRQDPGQGLRLIYYSQIVNDFQKGDIAEGYSVSREKKESFPLTVTSAQKNPTAFYLCASSTGLALGKNIQYFGAGTRLSVL.